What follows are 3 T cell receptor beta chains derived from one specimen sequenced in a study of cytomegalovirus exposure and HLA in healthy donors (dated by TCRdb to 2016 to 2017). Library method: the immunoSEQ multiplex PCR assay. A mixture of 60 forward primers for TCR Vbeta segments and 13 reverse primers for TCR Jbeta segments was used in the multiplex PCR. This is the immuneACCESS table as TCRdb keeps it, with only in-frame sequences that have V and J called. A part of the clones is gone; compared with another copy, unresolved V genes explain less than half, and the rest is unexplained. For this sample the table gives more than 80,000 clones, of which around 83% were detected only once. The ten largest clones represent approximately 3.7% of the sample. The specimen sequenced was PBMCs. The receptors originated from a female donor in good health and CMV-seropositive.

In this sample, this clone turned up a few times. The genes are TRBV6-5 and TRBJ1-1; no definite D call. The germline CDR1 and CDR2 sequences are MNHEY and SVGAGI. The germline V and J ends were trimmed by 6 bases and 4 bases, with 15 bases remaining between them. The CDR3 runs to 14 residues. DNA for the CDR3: TGTGCCAGCAGGCACCAGGAGGGAGGCACTGAAGCTTTCTTT. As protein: CASRHQEGGTEAFF.

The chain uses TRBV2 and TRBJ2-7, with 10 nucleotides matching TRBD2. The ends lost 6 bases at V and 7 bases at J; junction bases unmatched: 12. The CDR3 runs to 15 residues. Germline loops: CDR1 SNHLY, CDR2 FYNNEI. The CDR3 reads CASSLEVGLAKEQYF. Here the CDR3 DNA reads TGTGCCAGCAGCTTAGAGGTGGGACTAGCGAAAGAGCAGTACTTC.

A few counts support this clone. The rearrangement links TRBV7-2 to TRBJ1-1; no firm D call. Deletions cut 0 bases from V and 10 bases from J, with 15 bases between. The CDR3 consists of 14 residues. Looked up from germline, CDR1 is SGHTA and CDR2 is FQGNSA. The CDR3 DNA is TGTGCCAGCAGCTTAGCCGCGGGAGGGCTTGGAGCTTTCTTT. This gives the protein CASSLAAGGLGAFF. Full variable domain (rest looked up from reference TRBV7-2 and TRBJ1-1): GAGVSQSPSNKVTEKGKDVELRCDPISGHTALYWYRQSLGQGLEFLIYFQGNSAPDKSGLPSDRFSAERTGGSVSTLTIQRTQQEDSAVYLCASSLAAGGLGAFFGQGTRLTVV.